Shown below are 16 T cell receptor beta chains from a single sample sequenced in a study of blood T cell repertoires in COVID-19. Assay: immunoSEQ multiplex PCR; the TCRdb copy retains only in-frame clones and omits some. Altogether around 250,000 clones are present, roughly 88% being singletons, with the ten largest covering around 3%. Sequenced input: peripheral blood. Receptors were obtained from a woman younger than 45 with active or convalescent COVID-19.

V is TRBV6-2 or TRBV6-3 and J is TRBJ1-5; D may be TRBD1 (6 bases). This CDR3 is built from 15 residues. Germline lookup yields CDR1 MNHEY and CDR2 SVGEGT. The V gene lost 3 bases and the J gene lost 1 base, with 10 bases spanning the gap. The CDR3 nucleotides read TGTGCCAGCAGTTATCAGGGGAGAAGCAATCAGCCCCAGCATTTT. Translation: CASSYQGRSNQPQHF.

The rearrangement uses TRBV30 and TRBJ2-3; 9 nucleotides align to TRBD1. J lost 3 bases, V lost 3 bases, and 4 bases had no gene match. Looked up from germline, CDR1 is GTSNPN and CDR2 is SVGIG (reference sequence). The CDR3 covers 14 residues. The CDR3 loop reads CAWRMDRGTDTQYF. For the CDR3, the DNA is TGTGCCTGGAGGATGGACAGGGGAACAGATACGCAGTATTTT.

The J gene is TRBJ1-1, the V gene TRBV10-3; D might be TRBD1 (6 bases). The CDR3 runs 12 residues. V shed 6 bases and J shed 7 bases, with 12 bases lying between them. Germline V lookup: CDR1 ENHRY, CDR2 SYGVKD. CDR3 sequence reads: CAIRDRLNEAFF. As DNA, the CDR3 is TGTGCCATCAGGGACAGACTAAATGAAGCTTTCTTT.

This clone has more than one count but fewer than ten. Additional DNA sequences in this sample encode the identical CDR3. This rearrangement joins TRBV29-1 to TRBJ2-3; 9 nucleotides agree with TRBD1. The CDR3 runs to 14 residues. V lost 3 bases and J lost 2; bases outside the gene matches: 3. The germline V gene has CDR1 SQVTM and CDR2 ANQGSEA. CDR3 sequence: CSVEGQGYTDTQYF. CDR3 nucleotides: TGCAGCGTTGAGGGACAGGGATACACAGATACGCAGTATTTT.

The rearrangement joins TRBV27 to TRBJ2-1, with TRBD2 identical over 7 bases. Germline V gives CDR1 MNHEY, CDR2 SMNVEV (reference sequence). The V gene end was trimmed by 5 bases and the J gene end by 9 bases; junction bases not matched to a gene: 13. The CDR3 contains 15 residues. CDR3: CASSLTWGGSGEQFF. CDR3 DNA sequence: TGTGCCAGCAGTCTCACCTGGGGGGGGAGCGGTGAGCAGTTCTTC.

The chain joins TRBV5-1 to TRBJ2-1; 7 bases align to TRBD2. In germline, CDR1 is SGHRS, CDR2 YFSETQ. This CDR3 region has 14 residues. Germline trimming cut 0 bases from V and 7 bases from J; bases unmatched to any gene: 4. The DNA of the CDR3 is TGCGCCAGCAGCTTGGGACACGGGGGGAATGAGCAGTTCTTC. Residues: CASSLGHGGNEQFF.

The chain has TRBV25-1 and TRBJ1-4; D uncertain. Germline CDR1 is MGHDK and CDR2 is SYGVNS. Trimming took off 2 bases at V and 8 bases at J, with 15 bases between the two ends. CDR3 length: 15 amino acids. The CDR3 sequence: CASSEGRQVREKLFF. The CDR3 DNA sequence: TGTGCCAGCAGTGAAGGTCGGCAGGTTCGGGAAAAACTGTTTTTT.

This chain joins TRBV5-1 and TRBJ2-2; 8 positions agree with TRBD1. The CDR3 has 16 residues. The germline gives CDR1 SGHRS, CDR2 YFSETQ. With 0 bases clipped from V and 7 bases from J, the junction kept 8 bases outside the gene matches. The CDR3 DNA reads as TGCGCCAGCAGCTTGGGGACAGGGTGGAAACACGGGGAGCTGTTTTTT. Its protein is CASSLGTGWKHGELFF. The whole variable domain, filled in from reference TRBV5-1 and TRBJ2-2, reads KAGVTQTPRYLIKTRGQQVTLSCSPISGHRSVSWYQQTPGQGLQFLFEYFSETQRNKGNFPGRFSGRQFSNSRSEMNVSTLELGDSALYLCASSLGTGWKHGELFFGEGSRLTVL.

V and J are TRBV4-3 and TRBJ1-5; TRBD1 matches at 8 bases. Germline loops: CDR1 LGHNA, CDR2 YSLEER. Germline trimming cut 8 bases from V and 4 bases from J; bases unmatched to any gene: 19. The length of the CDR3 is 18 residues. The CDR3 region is CASLNGPGGEIGNQPQHF. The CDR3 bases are TGCGCCAGCCTGAACGGGCCAGGGGGCGAAATCGGGAATCAGCCCCAGCATTTT.

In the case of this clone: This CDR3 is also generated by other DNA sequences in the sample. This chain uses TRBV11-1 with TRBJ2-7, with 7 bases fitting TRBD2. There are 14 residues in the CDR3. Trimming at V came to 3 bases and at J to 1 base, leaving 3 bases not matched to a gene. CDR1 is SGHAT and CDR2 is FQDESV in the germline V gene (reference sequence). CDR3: CASSLGGSSYEQYF. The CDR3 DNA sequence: TGTGCCAGCAGCTTGGGGGGGAGTTCCTACGAGCAGTACTTC. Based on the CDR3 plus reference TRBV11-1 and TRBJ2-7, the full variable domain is EAEVAQSPRYKITEKSQAVAFWCDPISGHATLYWYRQILGQGPELLVQFQDESVVDDSQLPKDRFSAERLKGVDSTLKIQPAELGDSAMYLCASSLGGSSYEQYFGPGTRLTVT.

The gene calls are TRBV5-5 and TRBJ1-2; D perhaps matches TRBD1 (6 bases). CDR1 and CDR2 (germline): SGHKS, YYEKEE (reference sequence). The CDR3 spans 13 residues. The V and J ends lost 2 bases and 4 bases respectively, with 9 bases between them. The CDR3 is CASSFGRGYGYTF. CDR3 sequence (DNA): TGTGCCAGCAGCTTCGGCAGGGGCTATGGCTACACCTTC. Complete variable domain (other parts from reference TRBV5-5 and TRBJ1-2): DAGVTQSPTHLIKTRGQQVTLRCSPISGHKSVSWYQQVLGQGPQFIFQYYEKEERGRGNFPDRFSARQFPNYSSELNVNALLLGDSALYLCASSFGRGYGYTFGSGTRLTVV.

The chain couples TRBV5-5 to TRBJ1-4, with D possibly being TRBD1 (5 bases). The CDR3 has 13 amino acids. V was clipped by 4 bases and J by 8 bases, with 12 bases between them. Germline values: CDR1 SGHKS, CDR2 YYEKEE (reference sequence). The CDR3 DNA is TGTGCCAGCAGCGGGGGACTTACGGAAAAACTGTTTTTT. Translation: CASSGGLTEKLFF.

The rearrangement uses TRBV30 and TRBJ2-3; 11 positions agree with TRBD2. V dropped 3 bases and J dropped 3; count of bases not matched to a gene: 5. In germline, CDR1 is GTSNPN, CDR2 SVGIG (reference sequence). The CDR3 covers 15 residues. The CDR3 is CAWSVAGGPTDTQYF. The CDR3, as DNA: TGTGCCTGGAGCGTAGCGGGGGGGCCGACAGATACGCAGTATTTT.

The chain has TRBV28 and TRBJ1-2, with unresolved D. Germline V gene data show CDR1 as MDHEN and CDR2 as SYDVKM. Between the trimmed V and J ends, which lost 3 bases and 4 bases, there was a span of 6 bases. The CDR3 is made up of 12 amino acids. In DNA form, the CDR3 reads TGTGCCAGCAGTTTGGAGACCTATGGCTACACCTTC. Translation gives CASSLETYGYTF.

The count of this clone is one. The DNA of the CDR3 is TGCGCCAGCAGCTTGACGGGGGGTGGGCAAGAGACCCAGTACTTC. It codes for CASSLTGGGQETQYF. V gene TRBV5-1 combines with J gene TRBJ2-5, with 7 bases identical to TRBD2. The junction had 5 bases not matched to a gene; V was cut back by 1 base and J by 2 bases. The CDR3 is 15 residues long. The germline V gene has CDR1 SGHRS and CDR2 YFSETQ.

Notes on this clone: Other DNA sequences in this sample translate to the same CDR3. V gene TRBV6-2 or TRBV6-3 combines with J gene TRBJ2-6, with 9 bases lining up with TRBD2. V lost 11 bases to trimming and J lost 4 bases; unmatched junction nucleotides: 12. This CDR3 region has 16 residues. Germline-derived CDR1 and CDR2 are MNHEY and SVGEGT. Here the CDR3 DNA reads TGTGCCTGCTGTTTTTGCGGGGGGGCGGGGGCCAACGTCCTGACTTTC. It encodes CACCFCGGAGANVLTF.